These T cell receptor beta chains were read from a single sample in a study of control samples from healthy donors and cancer patients. The repertoire was sequenced with immunoSEQ multiplex PCR; TCRdb's copy has only in-frame clones and lacks some. The sample carries 45,000 to 60,000 clones, 75% to 90% recorded once. Material: blood. The receptors were gathered from a man between 65 and 85 years old in good health. Each CDR3 is given with its conserved first and last residue. The D gene is left open where the match is weak. Size tells how often a clone was seen (once, few, many) or the class of an expanded clone, and some rows leave it out.

j_call | d_call | clone_size | v_call | cdr3_nt | cdr3_aa
TRBJ2-2 | . | once | TRBV5-6 | TGTGCCAGCAGCTTACTCACCGGGGAGCTGTTTTTT | CASSLLTGELFF
TRBJ2-5 | . | . | TRBV5-1 | TGCGCCAGCAGCTTGGCACCACAAGAGACCCAGTACTTC | CASSLAPQETQYF
TRBJ2-7 | . | . | TRBV6-1 | TGTGCCAGCAGTGAAGACGGCCAGTTTCCTCTCCAGTACTTC | CASSEDGQFPLQYF
TRBJ2-2 | . | . | TRBV18 | TGTGCCAGCTCACTATCCGGGGAGCTGTTTTTT | CASSLSGELFF
TRBJ2-7 | TRBD2 | . | TRBV15 | TGTGCCACCAGCGGATTCGAAAGGACTAGCGGGGGAGACGAGCAGTACTTC | CATSGFERTSGGDEQYF
TRBJ1-1 | . | . | TRBV19 | TGTGCCAGTAGCCTACAGGGAAGTACTGAAGCTTTCTTT | CASSLQGSTEAFF
TRBJ2-5 | . | . | TRBV7-2 | TGTGCCAGCAGCCCCCAGATGCTCCTTCAAGAGACCCAGTACTTC | CASSPQMLLQETQYF
TRBJ2-3 | TRBD2 | . | TRBV2 | TGTGCCAGCAGGTCACTAGCGTCTAGCACAGATACGCAGTATTTT | CASRSLASSTDTQYF
TRBJ1-2 | TRBD1 | . | TRBV7-2 | TGTGCCAGCAGCCCAAGGCCCTCCAGGGGGCATCATGGCTACACCTTC | CASSPRPSRGHHGYTF
TRBJ2-7 | TRBD2 | . | TRBV28 | TGTGCCAGCAGCCGACTAGCGAGGAACTACGAGCAGTACTTC | CASSRLARNYEQYF
TRBJ2-2 | . | . | TRBV3-1/TRBV3-2 | TGTGCCAGCAGCCAAGTTGGGGGGGCGCGGACCGGGGAGCTGTTTTTT | CASSQVGGARTGELFF
TRBJ2-1 | TRBD2 | few | TRBV3-1/TRBV3-2 | TGTGCCAGCAGCCCACACCAAGCACTAGCGGGCCACAATGAGCAGTTCTTC | CASSPHQALAGHNEQFF
TRBJ1-5 | TRBD1 | . | TRBV6-1 | TGTGCCAGCAGTGAATTAGGGACAGGGGGCATTTATAGCAATCAGCCCCAGCATTTT | CASSELGTGGIYSNQPQHF
TRBJ2-2 | . | . | TRBV15 | TGTGCCACCAGCAAGGCCCTCACCGGGGAGCTGTTTTTT | CATSKALTGELFF
TRBJ2-5 | . | . | TRBV5-1 | TGCGCCAGCAGCTCATCGCAGGGCAACCAAGAGACCCAGTACTTC | CASSSSQGNQETQYF
TRBJ2-7 | . | . | TRBV28 | TGTGCCAGCAGTTCCTCGACACTTTCTATCTACGAGCAGTACTTC | CASSSSTLSIYEQYF
TRBJ2-7 | . | once | TRBV5-5 | TGTGCCAGCAGCTTGGTCGGCGGCGCGCTCTACGAGCAGTACTTC | CASSLVGGALYEQYF
TRBJ2-2 | . | . | TRBV2 | TGTGCCAGCAGTGTAAGGAACGGGGAGCTGTTTTTT | CASSVRNGELFF
TRBJ2-3 | . | . | TRBV3-1/TRBV3-2 | TGTGCCAGCAGCCAAGACTGGACAGTAGGTACAGATACGCAGTATTTT | CASSQDWTVGTDTQYF
TRBJ2-2 | . | . | TRBV7-2 | TGTGCCAGCAGCCTCCTAATCACCGGGGAGCTGTTTTTT | CASSLLITGELFF
TRBJ1-6 | TRBD1 | . | TRBV15 | TGTGCCACCAGCAGAGATGGGGGACAGGGTAATTCACCCCTCCACTTT | CATSRDGGQGNSPLHF
TRBJ1-4 | . | . | TRBV5-5 | TGTGCCAGCAGCTTGGGCCTCAGGGGTGAAAAACTGTTTTTT | CASSLGLRGEKLFF
TRBJ2-1 | TRBD1 | . | TRBV2 | TGTGCCAGCCCACCAGGGACAGGGTATTACAATGAGCAGTTCTTC | CASPPGTGYYNEQFF
TRBJ2-2 | TRBD2 | . | TRBV18 | TGTGCCAGCTCACCACTGACTAGCGGGACGAACACCGGGGAGCTGTTTTTT | CASSPLTSGTNTGELFF
TRBJ1-1 | . | . | TRBV7-3 | TGTGCCAGCACCCGCCCCGGGATGGACACTGAAGCTTTCTTT | CASTRPGMDTEAFF
TRBJ2-3 | TRBD2 | . | TRBV7-3 | TGTGCCAGCAGCTTGGGGACCGGGACTACCGAAAATACGCAGTATTTT | CASSLGTGTTENTQYF
TRBJ2-1 | TRBD2 | . | TRBV27 | TGTGCCAGCAGTATAGGCAGCGGGAGTTACTCATGGGAGCAGTTCTTC | CASSIGSGSYSWEQFF
TRBJ1-2 | . | . | TRBV11-3 | TGTGCCAGCAGCCCCGGCGGGGACAAGAACTATGGCTACACCTTC | CASSPGGDKNYGYTF
TRBJ2-7 | TRBD1 | . | TRBV6-6 | TGTGCCAGCAGTGGCCCGGGACAGGGTGCCGAGCAGTACTTC | CASSGPGQGAEQYF
TRBJ2-5 | . | . | TRBV10-3 | TGTGCCATCAGTGAACTCCTCCAGGGTGAGGGGACCCAGTACTTC | CAISELLQGEGTQYF
TRBJ2-3 | . | . | TRBV18 | TGTGCCAGCTCACGCGTCCCCCTCCAGGGGCTAAGCACAGATACGCAGTATTTT | CASSRVPLQGLSTDTQYF
TRBJ2-3 | TRBD1 | . | TRBV18 | TGTGCCAGCTCAGTTGGACAGGGGTATACGCAGTATTTT | CASSVGQGYTQYF
TRBJ1-5 | . | . | TRBV11-2 | TGTGCCAGCAGCTTAGGGGGGGGTAGGTATCAGCCCCAGCATTTT | CASSLGGGRYQPQHF
TRBJ2-1 | TRBD1 | once | TRBV6-6 | TGTGCCAGCAGGCGACAGGGGGGTGAGCAGTTCTTC | CASRRQGGEQFF
TRBJ2-7 | . | . | TRBV13 | TGTGCCAGCAGCTTATTCTCCTACGAGCAGTACTTC | CASSLFSYEQYF
TRBJ2-3 | . | . | TRBV5-4 | TGTGCCAGCAGCTTGACAAGTAGCACAGATACGCAGTATTTT | CASSLTSSTDTQYF
TRBJ1-2 | TRBD1 | . | TRBV2 | TGTGCCAGCAGGGGACAGGGAGGAACTATGAGCTACACCTTC | CASRGQGGTMSYTF
TRBJ2-7 | TRBD1 | once | TRBV11-2 | TGTGCCAGCAGCTTAAAGCAGGGCAGGGGGCTCTACGAGCAGTACTTC | CASSLKQGRGLYEQYF
TRBJ1-1 | . | . | TRBV19 | TGTGCCAGTAGTATGAGAATGAACACTGAAGCTTTCTTT | CASSMRMNTEAFF
TRBJ2-7 | TRBD2 | . | TRBV10-2 | TGCGCCAGCAGTGAGGCTAGCGGAGGGGAGCAGTACTTC | CASSEASGGEQYF
TRBJ1-6 | . | . | TRBV9 | TGTGCCAGCAGCTCACAGGGTGGCAATTCACCCCTCCACTTT | CASSSQGGNSPLHF
TRBJ2-7 | TRBD1 | few | TRBV28 | TGTGCCAGCAGTCCCGGACAGGGTGTGGGTGAGCAGTACTTC | CASSPGQGVGEQYF
TRBJ2-1 | TRBD2 | . | TRBV9 | TGTGCCAGCAGTGACGGGACTAGCGGGCTAGCGAACTACAATGAGCAGTTCTTC | CASSDGTSGLANYNEQFF
TRBJ1-1 | . | . | TRBV12-5 | TGTGCTAGTGCCTTACAGGAGAACACTGAAGCTTTCTTT | CASALQENTEAFF
TRBJ1-3 | . | . | TRBV28 | TGTGCCAGCACCCCGGCGGGATTCTCTGGAAACACCATATATTTT | CASTPAGFSGNTIYF
TRBJ1-5 | . | . | TRBV18 | TGTGCCAGCTCACCATTGGCAGGGCTGAACCAGCCCCAGCATTTT | CASSPLAGLNQPQHF
TRBJ1-5 | . | . | TRBV28 | TGTGCCAGCAGTTTATGGGGGGGGAATAAGGATCAGCCCCAGCATTTT | CASSLWGGNKDQPQHF
TRBJ1-1 | . | . | TRBV6-5 | TGTGCCAGCAGGGGATTAGGGCAGGGCAATAAGCATGCGTTCTTT | CASRGLGQGNKHAFF
TRBJ2-3 | . | . | TRBV6-1 | TGTGCCAGCAGTGAAGCAATGAATACGCAGTATTTT | CASSEAMNTQYF
TRBJ1-6 | . | . | TRBV7-8 | TGTGCCAGCAGCCAGGGGAGGCCTTCCTATAATTCACCCCTCCACTTT | CASSQGRPSYNSPLHF
TRBJ1-3 | . | . | TRBV28 | TGTGCCAGCAATAAGGGGGGCGGAAACACCATATATTTT | CASNKGGGNTIYF
TRBJ1-1 | . | once | TRBV2 | TGTGCCAGCAGCGACTCCTACACTGAAGCTTTCTTT | CASSDSYTEAFF
TRBJ1-5 | . | . | TRBV28 | TGTGCCAGCAGTTTATTGGGGCCTAGCAATCAGCCCCAGCATTTT | CASSLLGPSNQPQHF
TRBJ2-7 | TRBD1 | . | TRBV9 | TGTGCCAGCAGCCCCAGGACTGGGACAGGGCGGGACGAGCAGTACTTC | CASSPRTGTGRDEQYF
TRBJ2-1 | TRBD2 | . | TRBV19 | TGTGCCAGTAGGAGGCGGGAGGGCCTAACGGATGAGCAGTTCTTC | CASRRREGLTDEQFF
TRBJ2-5 | . | . | TRBV5-6 | TGTGCCAGCAGCTTGGACCGGGAGACCCAGTACTTC | CASSLDRETQYF
TRBJ2-5 | TRBD2 | . | TRBV4-1 | TGCGCCAGCAGCCAAGATTGGGAGGGGTTGCAGGAGACCCAGTACTTC | CASSQDWEGLQETQYF
TRBJ2-7 | TRBD1 | . | TRBV2 | TGTGCCAGCAGTGGACAGGGGACTGGCGAGCAGTACTTC | CASSGQGTGEQYF